This T cell receptor beta chain is drawn from a study of T cell responses to AZD1222 COVID-19 vaccine. Germline V gene lookup returns CDR1 MNHEY and CDR2 SMNVEV (reference sequence). The CDR3 loop spans 12 amino acids. Trimming left V 8 bases short and J 5 bases short, with 10 bases between. Sequencing used immunoSEQ multiplex PCR; TCRdb keeps in-frame clones, though not all of them. The sample holds over 100,000 clones, about 89% seen once. The source material was peripheral blood, sampled 28 days after the second dose of the MenACWY control vaccine. The TCR comes from an adult who received the MenACWY meningococcal vaccine as a control. The J gene is TRBJ2-1, the V gene TRBV27; D is unresolved. CDR3 sequence: CASASQNNEQFF. The CDR3 DNA follows: TGTGCCAGCGCCTCTCAGAACAATGAGCAGTTCTTC.